This entry concerns a single T cell receptor beta chain. This sample is part of a study of CD8 T cells in Susac syndrome. Random hexamers were used to reverse transcribe an amount of roughly 0.5 to 1 ug RNA. TCRdb re-called the immunoSEQ multiplex PCR reads with MiXCR, one entry per CDR3 protein. The sample consists of about 240,000 distinct CDR3 sequences, around 96% of them appearing once. The CDR3 runs to 15 residues. The germline gives CDR1 SGHTA, CDR2 FQGTGA. Losses at the gene ends were 3 bases for V and 8 bases for J; bases not matched to a gene: 9. The chain has TRBV7-3 and TRBJ2-1; 8 bases are a match to TRBD2. The sequencing input was CD4+ T cells from PBMCs. The source of this sequence is a human donor with Susac syndrome. CDR3 residues: CASSLRGGGLDEQFF. In DNA, the CDR3 is TGTGCCAGCAGCTTGCGGGGCGGGGGGCTTGATGAGCAGTTCTTC.